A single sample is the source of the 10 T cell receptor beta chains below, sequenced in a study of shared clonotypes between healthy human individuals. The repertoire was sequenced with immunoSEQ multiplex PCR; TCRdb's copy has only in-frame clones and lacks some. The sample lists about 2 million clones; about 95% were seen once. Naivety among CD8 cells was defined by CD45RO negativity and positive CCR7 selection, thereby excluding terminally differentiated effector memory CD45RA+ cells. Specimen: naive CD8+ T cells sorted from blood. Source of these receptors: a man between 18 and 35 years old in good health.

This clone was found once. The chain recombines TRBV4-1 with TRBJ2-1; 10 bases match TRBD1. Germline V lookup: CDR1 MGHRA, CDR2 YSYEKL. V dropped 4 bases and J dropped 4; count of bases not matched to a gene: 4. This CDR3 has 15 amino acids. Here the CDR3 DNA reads TGCGCCAGCAGCCTTGACAGGGGGCCATACAATGAGCAGTTCTTC. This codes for CASSLDRGPYNEQFF.

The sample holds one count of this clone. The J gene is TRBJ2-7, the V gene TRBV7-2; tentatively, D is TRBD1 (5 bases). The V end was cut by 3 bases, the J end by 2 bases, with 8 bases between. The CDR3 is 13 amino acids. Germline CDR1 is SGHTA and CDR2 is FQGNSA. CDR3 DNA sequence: TGTGCCAGCAGCTTTCGACAGACCTACGAGCAGTACTTC. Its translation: CASSFRQTYEQYF.

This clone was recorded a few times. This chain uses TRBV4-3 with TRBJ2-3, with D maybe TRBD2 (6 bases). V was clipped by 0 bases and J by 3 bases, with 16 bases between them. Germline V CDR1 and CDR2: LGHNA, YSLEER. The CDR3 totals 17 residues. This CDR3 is CASSQDPPRGETDTQYF. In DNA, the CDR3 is TGCGCCAGCAGCCAAGACCCTCCGCGGGGAGAAACAGATACGCAGTATTTT.

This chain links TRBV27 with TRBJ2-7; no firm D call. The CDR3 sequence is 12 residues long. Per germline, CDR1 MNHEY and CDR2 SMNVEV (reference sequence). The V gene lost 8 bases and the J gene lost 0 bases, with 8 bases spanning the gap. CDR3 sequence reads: CASARNSYEQYF. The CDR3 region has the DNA TGTGCCAGCGCCAGGAACTCCTACGAGCAGTACTTC.

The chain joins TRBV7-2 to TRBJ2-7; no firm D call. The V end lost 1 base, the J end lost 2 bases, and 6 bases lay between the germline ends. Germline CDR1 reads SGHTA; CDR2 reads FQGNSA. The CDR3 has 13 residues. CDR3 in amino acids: CASSLVSTYEQYF. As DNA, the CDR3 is TGTGCCAGCAGCTTAGTCAGCACCTACGAGCAGTACTTC.

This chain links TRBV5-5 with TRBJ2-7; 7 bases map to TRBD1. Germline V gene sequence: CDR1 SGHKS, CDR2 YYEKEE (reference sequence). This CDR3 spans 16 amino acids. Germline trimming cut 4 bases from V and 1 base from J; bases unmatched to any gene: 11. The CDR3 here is CASSAEGTEYSYEQYF. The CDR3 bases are TGTGCCAGCAGCGCAGAAGGGACAGAATATTCCTACGAGCAGTACTTC.

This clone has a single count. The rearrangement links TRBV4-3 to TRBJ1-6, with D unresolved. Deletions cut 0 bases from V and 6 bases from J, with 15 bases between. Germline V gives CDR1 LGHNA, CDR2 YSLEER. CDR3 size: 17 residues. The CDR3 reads CASSQDLGWASNSPLHF. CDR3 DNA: TGCGCCAGCAGCCAAGATCTGGGGTGGGCCTCTAATTCACCCCTCCACTTT.

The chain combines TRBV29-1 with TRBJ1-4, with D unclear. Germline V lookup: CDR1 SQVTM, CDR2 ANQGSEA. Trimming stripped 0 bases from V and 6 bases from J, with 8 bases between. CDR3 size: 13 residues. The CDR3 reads CSVEEGEYEKLFF. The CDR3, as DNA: TGCAGCGTTGAAGAGGGCGAGTATGAAAAACTGTTTTTT.

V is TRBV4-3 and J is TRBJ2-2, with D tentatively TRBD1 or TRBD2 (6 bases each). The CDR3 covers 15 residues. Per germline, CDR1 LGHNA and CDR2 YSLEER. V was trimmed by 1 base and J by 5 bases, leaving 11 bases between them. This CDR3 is CASSQVGGGTGELFF. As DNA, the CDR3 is TGCGCCAGCAGCCAAGTAGGAGGGGGAACCGGGGAGCTGTTTTTT.

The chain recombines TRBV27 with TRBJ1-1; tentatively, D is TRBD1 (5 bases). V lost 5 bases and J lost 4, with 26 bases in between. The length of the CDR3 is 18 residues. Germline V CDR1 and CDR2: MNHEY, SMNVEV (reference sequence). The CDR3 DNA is TGTGCCAGCAGTCTCCACTCCGGGACCCAAAGGGGAGCCACTGAAGCTTTCTTT. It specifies CASSLHSGTQRGATEAFF.